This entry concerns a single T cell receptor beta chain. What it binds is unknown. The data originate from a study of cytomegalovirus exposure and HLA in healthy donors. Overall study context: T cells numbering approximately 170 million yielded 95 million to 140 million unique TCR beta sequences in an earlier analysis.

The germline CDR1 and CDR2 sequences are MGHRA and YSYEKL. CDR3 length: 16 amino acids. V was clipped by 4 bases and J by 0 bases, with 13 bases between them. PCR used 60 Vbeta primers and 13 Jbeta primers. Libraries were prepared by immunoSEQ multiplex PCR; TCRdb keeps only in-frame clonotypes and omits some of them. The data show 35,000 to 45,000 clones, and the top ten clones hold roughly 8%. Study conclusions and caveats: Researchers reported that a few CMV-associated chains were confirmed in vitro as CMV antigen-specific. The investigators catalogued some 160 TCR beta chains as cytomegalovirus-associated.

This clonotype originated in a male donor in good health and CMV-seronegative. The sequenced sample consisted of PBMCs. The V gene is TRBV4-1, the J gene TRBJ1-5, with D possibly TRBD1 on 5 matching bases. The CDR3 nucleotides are TGCGCCAGCAGCCTTCACCCAAGGGGTAGCAATCAGCCCCAGCATTTT. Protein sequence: CASSLHPRGSNQPQHF.